The next 27 T cell receptor beta chains were all read from a single sample in a study of OX40 agonist ivuxolimab in advanced cancers. Only in-frame clones appear in the TCRdb table, and some are missing; sequencing was by immunoSEQ multiplex PCR. The sample yields more than 35,000 clones, 84% seen once. Sequenced material: CD4+ or CD8+ T cells sorted from blood, taken in a trial of the OX40 agonist ivuxolimab. The receptor source for this set is an adult with an advanced solid tumor such as melanoma, head and neck, liver or kidney cancer.

The chain uses TRBV9 and TRBJ1-2; D call uncertain. The CDR3 spans 14 residues. The germline V and J ends were trimmed by 0 bases and 3 bases, with 9 bases remaining between them. Germline V gene lookup returns CDR1 SGDLS and CDR2 YYNGEE. CDR3 in DNA: TGTGCCAGCAGCGTAGCAGACGGGGACTATGGCTACACCTTC. Translation gives CASSVADGDYGYTF. Using reference TRBV9 and TRBJ1-2 for the parts outside the CDR3, the full variable domain is DSGVTQTPKHLITATGQRVTLRCSPRSGDLSVYWYQQSLDQGLQFLIQYYNGEERAKGNILERFSAQQFPDLHSELNLSSLELGDSALYFCASSVADGDYGYTFGSGTRLTVV.

This clone was observed a single time. The CDR3 sequence is CASSPRGSDQPQHF. CDR3 DNA: TGCGCCAGCAGCCCTAGGGGGAGTGATCAGCCCCAGCATTTT. This sequence joins TRBV4-1 and TRBJ1-5; the D gene is possibly TRBD1 (6 bases). Germline CDR1 MGHRA, CDR2 YSYEKL. The CDR3 is 14 residues long. V shed 4 bases and J shed 5 bases, with 12 bases lying between them.

This rearrangement joins TRBV28 to TRBJ2-2, with 8 bases aligning to TRBD1. Per germline, CDR1 MDHEN and CDR2 SYDVKM. The ends lost 6 bases at V and 6 bases at J; junction bases unmatched: 12. The CDR3 is made up of 16 amino acids. The CDR3 loop is CASRLQGARVPGELFF. DNA of the CDR3: TGTGCCAGCAGGCTTCAGGGGGCGCGGGTCCCCGGGGAGCTGTTTTTT.

The rearrangement joins TRBV7-6 to TRBJ2-3; TRBD2 matches 10 bases. This CDR3 has 15 amino acids. Germline CDR1 is SGHVS and CDR2 is FNYEAQ. Trimming at V came to 5 bases and at J to 3 bases, leaving 5 bases not matched to a gene. The CDR3 nucleotides read TGTGCCAGCAGCACACTAGCGGGGCCGACAGATACGCAGTATTTT. Translated, it gives CASSTLAGPTDTQYF.

The DNA for the CDR3 is TGCAGTGCTAGAGAAGGGCCCGAGCAGTACTTC. Its protein product is CSAREGPEQYF. The rearrangement uses TRBV20-1 and TRBJ2-7; no definite D call. The germline V gene has CDR1 DFQATT and CDR2 SNEGSKA (reference sequence). The CDR3 consists of 11 residues. Trimming removed 0 bases from V and 6 bases from J, with 6 bases in between.

The rearrangement uses TRBV9 and TRBJ2-3; tentatively, D is TRBD2 (5 bases). The germline gives CDR1 SGDLS, CDR2 YYNGEE. Between the trimmed V and J ends, which lost 0 bases and 0 bases, there was a span of 11 bases. The CDR3 runs to 16 residues. Written as DNA, the CDR3 is TGTGCCAGCAGCGTAGATGGCGGGTCAAGCACAGATACGCAGTATTTT. This sequence encodes CASSVDGGSSTDTQYF.

This sequence joins TRBV6-6 and TRBJ2-7; no reliable D call. Trimming took off 9 bases at V and 0 bases at J, with 6 bases between the two ends. This CDR3 has 11 residues. Germline CDR1 reads MNHNY; CDR2 reads SVGAGI (reference sequence). CDR3 sequence reads: CASTDSYEQYF. CDR3 coding DNA: TGTGCCAGTACTGACTCCTACGAGCAGTACTTC.

As regards this clone: Mismatch with germline at one junction end may stem from a read error. The V gene is TRBV28, the J gene TRBJ2-2, with 7 nucleotides matching TRBD2. The CDR3 contains 17 residues. CDR1 is MDHEN, CDR2 SYDVKM, per germline. CDR3 coding DNA: TGTGCCAGCAATTTACTAGCTAGCGGCGACAACACCGGGGAGCTGTTTTTT. This translates into CASNLLASGDNTGELFF. Combining the CDR3 with reference TRBV28 and TRBJ2-2 gives the whole variable domain DVKVTQSSRYLVKRTGEKVFLECVQDMDHENMFWYRQDPGLGLRLIYFSYDVKMKEKGDIPEGYSVSREKKERFSLILESASTNQTSMYLCASNLLASGDNTGELFFGEGSRLTVL.

The CDR3 loop is CASSDHSGTFNQPQHF. The CDR3 DNA follows: TGTGCCAGCAGCGACCATAGCGGGACTTTTAATCAGCCCCAGCATTTT. The chain uses TRBV7-8 and TRBJ1-5; D might be TRBD1 (5 bases). From germline, CDR1 is SGHVS and CDR2 FQNEAQ. The CDR3 contains 16 residues. V lost 5 bases and J 4 bases, leaving 18 bases between the germline ends.

This chain connects TRBV7-9 to TRBJ1-2; TRBD1 is a possible D gene (6 bases). This CDR3 has 12 residues. The germline V and J ends were trimmed by 5 bases and 8 bases, with 12 bases remaining between them. The germline gives CDR1 SEHNR, CDR2 FQNEAQ (reference sequence). CDR3: CASSLGASGYTF. As DNA, the CDR3 is TGTGCCAGCAGCCTGGGGGCCTCGGGCTACACCTTC.

This clone was detected only a few times. The gene calls are TRBV25-1 and TRBJ2-5, with 8 bases fitting TRBD2. CDR1 is MGHDK, CDR2 SYGVNS, per germline. CDR3 length equals 18 residues. V dropped 2 bases and J dropped 5; count of bases not matched to a gene: 16. The CDR3 DNA reads TGTGCCAGCAGTGAAAAGGTGGGAGGACTAGCTGGACGCGAGACCCAGTACTTC. Its protein product is CASSEKVGGLAGRETQYF.

The rearrangement links TRBV7-9 to TRBJ2-5; TRBD2 matches at 9 bases. Germline lookup yields CDR1 SEHNR and CDR2 FQNEAQ (reference sequence). V shed 3 bases and J 2 bases; nucleotides not matched to a gene: 7. CDR3 length equals 16 residues. The CDR3 nucleotides are TGTGCCAGCAGCTTGGTGCTAGCGGGGTGGCAAGAGACCCAGTACTTC. This encodes CASSLVLAGWQETQYF.

The chain recombines TRBV7-8 with TRBJ2-7; 7 positions match TRBD1. The V gene end was trimmed by 10 bases and the J gene end by 3 bases; junction bases not matched to a gene: 9. Germline V gene lookup returns CDR1 SGHVS and CDR2 FQNEAQ. The CDR3 consists of 13 residues. Here the CDR3 reads CATTGTDDYEQYF. CDR3 DNA: TGTGCCACGACCGGGACAGACGACTACGAGCAGTACTTC. Drawing the rest from reference TRBV7-8 and TRBJ2-7, the complete variable domain is GAGVSQSPRYKVAKRGQDVALRCDPISGHVSLFWYQQALGQGPEFLTYFQNEAQLDKSGLPSDRFFAERPEGSVSTLKIQRTQQEDSAVYLCATTGTDDYEQYFGPGTRLTVT.

This chain joins TRBV28 and TRBJ2-7; a weak D match, TRBD2 (5 bases). Germline V gene lookup returns CDR1 MDHEN and CDR2 SYDVKM. The V and J ends lost 5 bases and 3 bases respectively, with 8 bases between them. The CDR3 extends over 12 amino acids. The chain's CDR3 is CASSPGLYEQYF. The CDR3 region has the DNA TGTGCCAGCAGTCCCGGACTCTACGAGCAGTACTTC.

This chain uses TRBV7-6 with TRBJ2-1; 10 nucleotides match TRBD2. With V trimmed by 1 base and J by 3 bases, 3 bases remained unmatched. The CDR3 has 16 residues. Germline V CDR1 and CDR2: SGHVS, FNYEAQ. CDR3 amino acids: CASSLGTSGYYNEQFF. The CDR3 DNA reads as TGTGCCAGCAGCTTAGGGACTAGCGGCTACTACAATGAGCAGTTCTTC.

CDR3 amino acids: CASSLGSGTDSYEQYF. CDR3 nucleotide sequence: TGTGCCAGCAGCTTGGGAAGCGGGACAGACTCCTACGAGCAGTACTTC. The V and J genes are TRBV5-5 and TRBJ2-7; tentatively, D is TRBD1 or TRBD2 (7 bases each). In germline, CDR1 is SGHKS, CDR2 YYEKEE (reference sequence). Between the trimmed V and J ends, which lost 0 bases and 0 bases, there was a span of 13 bases. The CDR3 spans 16 residues.

The chain recombines TRBV11-2 with TRBJ1-5; D perhaps matches TRBD1 (5 bases). This CDR3 has 15 residues. The V gene's germline CDR1 is SGHAT and CDR2 FQNNGV. Trimming left V 8 bases short and J 0 bases short, with 14 bases between. This CDR3 is CASSLWGNSNQPQHF. CDR3 DNA: TGTGCCAGCTCACTTTGGGGGAATAGCAATCAGCCCCAGCATTTT.

The chain couples TRBV28 to TRBJ1-1; D unresolved. The CDR3 is made up of 16 amino acids. In germline, CDR1 is MDHEN, CDR2 SYDVKM. The V and J ends lost 4 bases and 0 bases respectively, with 15 bases between them. The CDR3 DNA reads TGTGCCAGCAGTTCTGGTTTTACAGAGATGAACACTGAAGCTTTCTTT. Translated: CASSSGFTEMNTEAFF.

The V call is TRBV30, the J call TRBJ2-7, with D perhaps given as TRBD1 or TRBD2 (5 bases each). The length of the CDR3 is 13 residues. V lost 5 bases to trimming and J lost 5 bases, with 16 bases between them. Germline V gives CDR1 GTSNPN, CDR2 SVGIG (reference sequence). The CDR3 loop reads CAWGGGSRDEQYF. CDR3 in DNA: TGTGCCTGGGGTGGGGGTTCACGTGACGAGCAGTACTTC.

The chain has TRBV7-2 and TRBJ2-3; D unresolved. The V end lost 1 base, the J end lost 4 bases, and 3 bases lay between the germline ends. CDR3 length: 12 amino acids. Germline V lookup: CDR1 SGHTA, CDR2 FQGNSA. CDR3 nucleotides: TGTGCCAGCAGCTTAGACCCAGATACGCAGTATTTT. Residues: CASSLDPDTQYF.

Turning to this clone: Additional DNA sequences in this sample encode the identical CDR3. The chain recombines TRBV2 with TRBJ2-1, with no clear D. This CDR3 has 12 amino acids. V gave up 3 bases and J gave up 6 bases, with 6 bases separating them. Germline CDR1 reads SNHLY; CDR2 reads FYNNEI. CDR3 bases: TGTGCCAGCAGTGACTCACGCAATGAGCAGTTCTTC. It codes for CASSDSRNEQFF.

This chain links TRBV5-3 with TRBJ1-5; D gene uncertain. TRBV5-3 has ORF status, its function being uncertain. Between the trimmed V and J ends, which lost 4 bases and 7 bases, there was a span of 3 bases. There are 10 residues in the CDR3. CDR3 loop: CARSPQPQHF. As DNA, the CDR3 is TGTGCCAGAAGCCCACAGCCCCAGCATTTT.

V usage is TRBV27 and J usage is TRBJ2-4; D is undetermined. V was shortened by 0 bases and J by 9 bases, with 21 bases between the two germline ends. From germline, CDR1 is MNHEY and CDR2 SMNVEV (reference sequence). CDR3 size: 17 residues. CDR3 DNA: TGTGCCAGCAGTTTATCTGGTTCAAAGAGTAATGGCGGCATTCAGTACTTC. This translates into CASSLSGSKSNGGIQYF.

This clone was seen only once. This chain connects TRBV27 to TRBJ2-2; D is unclear. V was shortened by 6 bases and J by 1 base, with 9 bases between the two germline ends. Germline V gene lookup returns CDR1 MNHEY and CDR2 SMNVEV (reference sequence). CDR3 length equals 14 residues. CDR3 in DNA: TGTGCCAGCAGCCTCGGCCAGAACACCGGGGAGCTGTTTTTT. It yields the protein CASSLGQNTGELFF.

This clone showed up just once. This chain links TRBV11-1 with TRBJ2-3, with a tentative D call TRBD2 (5 bases). The CDR3 consists of 12 residues. Trimming stripped 5 bases from V and 4 bases from J, with 7 bases between. Germline lookup yields CDR1 SGHAT and CDR2 FQDESV (reference sequence). This chain's CDR3 is CASSLGADTQYF. The DNA for the CDR3 is TGTGCCAGCAGCCTCGGGGCAGATACGCAGTATTTT.

This clone came up once. The chain has TRBV23-1 and TRBJ2-2; either TRBD1 or TRBD2 may supply D (5 bases each). TRBV23-1 is sorted into the ORF group, with uncertain function. The CDR3 sequence is 15 residues long. V was clipped by 6 bases and J by 1 base, with 12 bases between them. The CDR3 reads CASSRGPLNTGELFF. The CDR3 DNA sequence: TGCGCCAGCAGCCGGGGACCGTTGAACACCGGGGAGCTGTTTTTT.

This rearrangement joins TRBV11-1 to TRBJ2-7; 10 bases align to TRBD1. Germline-derived CDR1 and CDR2 are SGHAT and FQDESV (reference sequence). V shed 4 bases and J 6 bases; nucleotides not matched to a gene: 9. The CDR3 length is 15 residues. CDR3 region: CASSSYGGTGAEQYF. The CDR3 DNA reads as TGTGCCAGCAGCTCCTATGGGGGGACAGGGGCCGAGCAGTACTTC.